This entry describes one T cell receptor (beta chain). Stated time point: after dendritic cell vaccination, including at tumor progression/relapse. This specimen comes from a study of glioma-infiltrating T cells after dendritic cell vaccination. The wider study: Dendritic cell vaccine was injected intradermally three times, biweekly.

Sequencing was performed with immunoSEQ multiplex PCR; in TCRdb, only in-frame clones are kept and a portion is missing. Altogether fewer than 65,000 clones are present, about 91% being singletons, with the ten largest covering less than 6.5%. V was pared by 5 bases and J by 5 bases, with 7 bases of the junction left unmatched. Germline CDR1 and CDR2: SGHTA and FQGTGA. There are 15 residues in the CDR3. The TCR sequence derives from a human donor with glioblastoma. The sequencing here drew on blood, taken after dendritic cell vaccination. The chain combines TRBV7-3 with TRBJ2-3, with 10 bases identical to TRBD2. The CDR3 sequence: CASSPSSGGGDTQYF. The CDR3 DNA reads as TGTGCCAGCAGCCCGTCTAGCGGGGGTGGAGATACGCAGTATTTT.